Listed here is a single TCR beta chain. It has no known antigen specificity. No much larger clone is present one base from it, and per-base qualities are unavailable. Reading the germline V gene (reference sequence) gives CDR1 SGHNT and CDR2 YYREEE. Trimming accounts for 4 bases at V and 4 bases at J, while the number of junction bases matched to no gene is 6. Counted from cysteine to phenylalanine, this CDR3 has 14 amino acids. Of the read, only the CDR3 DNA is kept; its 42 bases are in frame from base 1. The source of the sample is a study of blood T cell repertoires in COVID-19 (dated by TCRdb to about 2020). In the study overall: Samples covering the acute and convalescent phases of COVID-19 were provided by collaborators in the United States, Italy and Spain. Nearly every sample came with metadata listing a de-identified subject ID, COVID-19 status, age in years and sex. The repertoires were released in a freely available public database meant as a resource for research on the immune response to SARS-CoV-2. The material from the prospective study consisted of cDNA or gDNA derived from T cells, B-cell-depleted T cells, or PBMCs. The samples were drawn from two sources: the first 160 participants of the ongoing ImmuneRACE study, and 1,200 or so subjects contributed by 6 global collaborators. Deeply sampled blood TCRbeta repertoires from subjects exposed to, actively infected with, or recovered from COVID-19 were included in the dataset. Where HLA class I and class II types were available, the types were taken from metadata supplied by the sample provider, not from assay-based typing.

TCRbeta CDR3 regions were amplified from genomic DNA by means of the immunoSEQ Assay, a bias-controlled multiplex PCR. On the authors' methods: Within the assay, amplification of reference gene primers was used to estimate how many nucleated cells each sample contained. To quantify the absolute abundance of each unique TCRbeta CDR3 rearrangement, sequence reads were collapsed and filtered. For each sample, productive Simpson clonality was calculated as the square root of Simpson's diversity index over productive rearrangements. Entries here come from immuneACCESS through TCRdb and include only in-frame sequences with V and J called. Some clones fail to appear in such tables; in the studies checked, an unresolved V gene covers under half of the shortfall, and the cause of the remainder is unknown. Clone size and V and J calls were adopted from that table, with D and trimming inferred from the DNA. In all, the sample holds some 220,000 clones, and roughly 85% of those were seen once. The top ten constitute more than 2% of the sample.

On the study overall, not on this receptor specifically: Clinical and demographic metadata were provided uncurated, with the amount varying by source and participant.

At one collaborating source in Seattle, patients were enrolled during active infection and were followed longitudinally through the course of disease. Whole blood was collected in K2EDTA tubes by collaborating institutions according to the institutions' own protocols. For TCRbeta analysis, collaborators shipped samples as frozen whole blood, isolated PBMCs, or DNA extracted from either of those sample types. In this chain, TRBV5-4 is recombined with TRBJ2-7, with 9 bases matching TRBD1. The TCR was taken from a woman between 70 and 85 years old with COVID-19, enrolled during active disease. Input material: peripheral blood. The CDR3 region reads CASSPQTGGYEQYF. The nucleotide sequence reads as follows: TGTGCCAGCAGCCCGCAGACAGGGGGTTACGAGCAGTACTTC.